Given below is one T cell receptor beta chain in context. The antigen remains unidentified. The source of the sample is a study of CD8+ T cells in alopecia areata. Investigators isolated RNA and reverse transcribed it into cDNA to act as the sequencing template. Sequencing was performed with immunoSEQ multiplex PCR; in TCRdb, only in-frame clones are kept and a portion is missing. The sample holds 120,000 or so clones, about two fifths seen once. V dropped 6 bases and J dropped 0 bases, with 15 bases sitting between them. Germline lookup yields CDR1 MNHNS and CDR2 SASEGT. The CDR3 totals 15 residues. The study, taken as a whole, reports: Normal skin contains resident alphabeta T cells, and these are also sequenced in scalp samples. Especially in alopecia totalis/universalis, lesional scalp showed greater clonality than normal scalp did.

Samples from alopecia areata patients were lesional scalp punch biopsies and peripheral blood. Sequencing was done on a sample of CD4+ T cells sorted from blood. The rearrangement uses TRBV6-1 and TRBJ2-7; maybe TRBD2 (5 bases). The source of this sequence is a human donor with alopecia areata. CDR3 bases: TGTGCCAGCAGCTACCCCGGGATGCTCTCCTACGAGCAGTACTTC. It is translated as CASSYPGMLSYEQYF.